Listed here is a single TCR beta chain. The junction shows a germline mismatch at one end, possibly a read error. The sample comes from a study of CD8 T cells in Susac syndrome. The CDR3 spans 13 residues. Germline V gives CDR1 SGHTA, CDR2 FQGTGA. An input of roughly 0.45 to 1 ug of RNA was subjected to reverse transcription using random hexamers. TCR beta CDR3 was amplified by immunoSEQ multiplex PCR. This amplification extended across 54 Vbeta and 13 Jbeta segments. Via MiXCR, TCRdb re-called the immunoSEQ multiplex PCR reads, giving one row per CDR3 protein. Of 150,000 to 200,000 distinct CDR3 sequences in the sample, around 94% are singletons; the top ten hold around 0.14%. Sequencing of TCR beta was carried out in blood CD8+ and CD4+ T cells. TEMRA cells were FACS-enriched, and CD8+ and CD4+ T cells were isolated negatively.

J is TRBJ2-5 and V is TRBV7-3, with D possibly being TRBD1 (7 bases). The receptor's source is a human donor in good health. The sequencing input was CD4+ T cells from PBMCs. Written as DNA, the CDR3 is TGTGCCAGCAACTTAGCAGGGGGGGAGACCCAGTACTTC. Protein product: CASNLAGGETQYF.